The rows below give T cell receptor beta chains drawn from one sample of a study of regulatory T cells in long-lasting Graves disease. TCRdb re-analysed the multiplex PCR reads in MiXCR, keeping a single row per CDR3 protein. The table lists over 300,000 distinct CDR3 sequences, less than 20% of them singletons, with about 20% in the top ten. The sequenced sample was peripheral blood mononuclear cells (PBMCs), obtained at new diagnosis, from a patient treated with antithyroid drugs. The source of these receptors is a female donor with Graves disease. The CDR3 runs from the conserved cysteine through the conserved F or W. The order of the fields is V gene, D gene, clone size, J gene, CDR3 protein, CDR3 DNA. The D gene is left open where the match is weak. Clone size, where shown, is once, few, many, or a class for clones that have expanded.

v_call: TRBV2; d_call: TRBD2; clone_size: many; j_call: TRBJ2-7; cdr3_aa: CASSLSSGRARYEQYF; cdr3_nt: TGTGCCAGCAGTCTCTCTAGCGGGAGGGCCAGGTACGAGCAGTACTTC
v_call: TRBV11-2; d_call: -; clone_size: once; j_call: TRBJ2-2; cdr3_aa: CASSLTGYGYTFGSGTGELFF; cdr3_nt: -
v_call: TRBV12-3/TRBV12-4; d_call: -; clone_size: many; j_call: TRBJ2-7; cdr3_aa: CASSLLPVAAYEQYF; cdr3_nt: TGTGCCAGCAGTCTTCTACCCGTGGCAGCCTACGAGCAGTACTTC
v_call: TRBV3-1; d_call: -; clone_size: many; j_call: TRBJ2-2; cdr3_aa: CASSPPGQGGTGELFF; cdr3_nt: TGTGCCAGCAGCCCCCCGGGGCAGGGTGGCACCGGGGAGCTGTTTTTT
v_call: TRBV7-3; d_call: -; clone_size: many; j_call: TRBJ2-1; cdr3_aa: CASSLTSGSNEQFF; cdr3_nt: TGTGCCAGCAGCTTAACGTCAGGGAGCAATGAGCAGTTCTTC
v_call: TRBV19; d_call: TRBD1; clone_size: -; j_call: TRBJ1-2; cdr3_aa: CATRDRVKDGYTF; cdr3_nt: TGTGCCACCCGAGACAGGGTAAAAGATGGCTACACCTTC
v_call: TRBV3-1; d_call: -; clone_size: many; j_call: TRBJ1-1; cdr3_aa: CASSQAIGGTEAFF; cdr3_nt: TGTGCCAGCAGCCAAGCCATAGGTGGGACTGAAGCTTTCTTT
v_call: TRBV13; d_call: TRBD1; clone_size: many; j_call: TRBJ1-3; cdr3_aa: CASSSGDSISGNTIYF; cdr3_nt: TGTGCCAGCAGCTCCGGGGACAGCATCTCTGGAAACACCATATATTTT
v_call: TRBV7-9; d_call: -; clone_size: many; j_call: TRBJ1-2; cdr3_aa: CASSLVGQGKHGYTF; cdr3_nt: TGTGCCAGCAGCTTAGTCGGGCAGGGGAAACATGGCTACACCTTC
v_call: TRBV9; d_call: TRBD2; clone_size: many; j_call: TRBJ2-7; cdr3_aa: CASSVGSGGQEQYF; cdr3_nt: TGTGCCAGCAGCGTAGGGAGCGGGGGTCAGGAGCAGTACTTC
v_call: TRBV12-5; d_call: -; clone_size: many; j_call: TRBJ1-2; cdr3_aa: CASGLHPDGSWYGYTF; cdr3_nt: TGTGCTAGTGGTTTGCATCCGGACGGGTCCTGGTATGGCTACACCTTC
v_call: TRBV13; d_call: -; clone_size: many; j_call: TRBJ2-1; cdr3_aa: CASSLIWGETYNEQFF; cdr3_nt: TGTGCCAGCAGCTTAATTTGGGGTGAAACCTACAATGAGCAGTTCTTC
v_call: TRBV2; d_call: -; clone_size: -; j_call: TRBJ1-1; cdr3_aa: CASIPGQNTEAFF; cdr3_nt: TGTGCCAGCATACCTGGACAGAACACTGAAGCTTTCTTT
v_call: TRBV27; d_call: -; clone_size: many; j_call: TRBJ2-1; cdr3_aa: CASSPGLNDNEQFF; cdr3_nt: TGTGCCAGCAGCCCGGGACTTAACGACAATGAGCAGTTCTTC
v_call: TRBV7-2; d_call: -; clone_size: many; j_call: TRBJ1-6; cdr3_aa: CASSLPTPGSPLHF; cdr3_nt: TGTGCCAGCAGCCTCCCGACTCCTGGCTCACCCCTCCACTTT
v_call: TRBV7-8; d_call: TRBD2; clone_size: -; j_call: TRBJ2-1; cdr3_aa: CASSLAGTRVNEQFF; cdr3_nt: TGTGCCAGCAGCTTAGCCGGGACTAGGGTCAATGAGCAGTTCTTC
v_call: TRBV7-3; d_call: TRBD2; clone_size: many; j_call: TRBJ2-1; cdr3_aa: CASSATSGRRDEQFF; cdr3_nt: TGTGCCAGCAGCGCTACTAGCGGGAGGAGGGATGAGCAGTTCTTC
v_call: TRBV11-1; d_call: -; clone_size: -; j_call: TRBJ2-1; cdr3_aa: CASSDASSYNGQFF; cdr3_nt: TGTGCCAGCAGCGACGCGAGCTCCTACAATGGGCAGTTCTTC